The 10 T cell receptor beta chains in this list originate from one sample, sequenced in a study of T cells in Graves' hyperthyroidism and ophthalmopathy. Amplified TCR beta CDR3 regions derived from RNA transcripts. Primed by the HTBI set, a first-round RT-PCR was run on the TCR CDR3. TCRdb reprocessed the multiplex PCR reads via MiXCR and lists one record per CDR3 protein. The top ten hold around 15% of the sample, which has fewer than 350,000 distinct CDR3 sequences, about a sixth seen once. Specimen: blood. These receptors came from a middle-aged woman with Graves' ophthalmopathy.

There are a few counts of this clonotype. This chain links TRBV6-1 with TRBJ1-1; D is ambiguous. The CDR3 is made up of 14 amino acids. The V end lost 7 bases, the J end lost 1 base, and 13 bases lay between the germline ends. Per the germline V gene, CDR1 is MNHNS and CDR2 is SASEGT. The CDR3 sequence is CASTPTNPNTEAFF. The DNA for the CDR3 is TGTGCCAGCACCCCGACTAACCCGAACACTGAAGCTTTCTTT.

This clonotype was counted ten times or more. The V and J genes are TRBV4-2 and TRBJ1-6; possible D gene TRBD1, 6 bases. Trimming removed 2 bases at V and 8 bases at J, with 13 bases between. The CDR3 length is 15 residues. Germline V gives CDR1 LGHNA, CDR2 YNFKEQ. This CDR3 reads CASSQRTVFDSPLHF. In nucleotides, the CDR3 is TGTGCCAGCAGCCAAAGGACAGTCTTTGATTCACCCCTCCACTTT.

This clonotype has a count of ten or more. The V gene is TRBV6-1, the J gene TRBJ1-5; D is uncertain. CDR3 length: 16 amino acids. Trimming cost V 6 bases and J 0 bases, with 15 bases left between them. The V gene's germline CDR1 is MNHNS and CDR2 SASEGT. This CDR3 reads CASRDGGPNSNQPQHF. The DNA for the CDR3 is TGTGCCAGCAGGGACGGCGGACCGAATAGCAATCAGCCCCAGCATTTT.

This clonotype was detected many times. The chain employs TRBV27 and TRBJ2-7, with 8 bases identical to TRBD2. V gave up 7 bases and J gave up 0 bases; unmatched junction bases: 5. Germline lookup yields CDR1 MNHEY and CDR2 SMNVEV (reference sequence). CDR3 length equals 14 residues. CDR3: CASKETSVSYEQYF. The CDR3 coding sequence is TGTGCCAGCAAAGAGACTAGCGTCTCCTACGAGCAGTACTTC.

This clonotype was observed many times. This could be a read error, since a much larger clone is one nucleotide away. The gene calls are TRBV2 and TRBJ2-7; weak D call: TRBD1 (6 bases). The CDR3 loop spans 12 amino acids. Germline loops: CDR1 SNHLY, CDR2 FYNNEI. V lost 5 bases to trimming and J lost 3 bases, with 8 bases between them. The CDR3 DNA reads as TGTGCCAGCAGTCAACAGGGCTACGAGCAGTACTTC. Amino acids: CASSQQGYEQYF.

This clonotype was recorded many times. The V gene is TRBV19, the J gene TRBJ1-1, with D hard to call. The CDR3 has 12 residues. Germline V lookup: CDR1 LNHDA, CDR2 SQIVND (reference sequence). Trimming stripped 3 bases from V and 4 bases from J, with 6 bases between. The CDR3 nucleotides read TGTGCCAGTAGTATTGTCGCCACTGAAGCTTTCTTT. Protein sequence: CASSIVATEAFF.

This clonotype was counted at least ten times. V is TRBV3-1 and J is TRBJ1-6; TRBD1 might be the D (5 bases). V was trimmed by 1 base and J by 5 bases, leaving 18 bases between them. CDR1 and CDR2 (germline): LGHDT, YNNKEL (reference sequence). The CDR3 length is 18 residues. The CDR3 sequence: CASSQGRGTGRHNSPLHF. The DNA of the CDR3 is TGTGCCAGCAGCCAAGGACGCGGGACGGGACGTCATAATTCACCCCTCCACTTT.

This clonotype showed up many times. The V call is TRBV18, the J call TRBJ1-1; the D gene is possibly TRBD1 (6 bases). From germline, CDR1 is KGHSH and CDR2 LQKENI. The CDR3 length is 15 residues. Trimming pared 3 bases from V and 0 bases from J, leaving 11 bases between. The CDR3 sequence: CASSPSGQLNTEAFF. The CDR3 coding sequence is TGTGCCAGCTCACCGAGCGGACAGCTGAACACTGAAGCTTTCTTT.

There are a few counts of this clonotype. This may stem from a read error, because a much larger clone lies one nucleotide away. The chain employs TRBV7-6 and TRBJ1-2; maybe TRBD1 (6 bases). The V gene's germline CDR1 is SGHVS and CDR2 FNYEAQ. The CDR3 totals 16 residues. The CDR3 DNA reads TGTGCCATCAGCTTTACGACAGGCCAAATAAACTATGGCTACACCTTC. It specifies CAISFTTGQINYGYTF.

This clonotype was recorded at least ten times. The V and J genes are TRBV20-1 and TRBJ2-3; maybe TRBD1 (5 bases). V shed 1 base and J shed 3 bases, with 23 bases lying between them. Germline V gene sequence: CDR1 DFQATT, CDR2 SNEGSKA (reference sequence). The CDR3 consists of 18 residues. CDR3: CSARGLVRGTRITDTQYF. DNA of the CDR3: TGCAGTGCTAGAGGACTTGTTAGGGGTACACGGATTACAGATACGCAGTATTTT.